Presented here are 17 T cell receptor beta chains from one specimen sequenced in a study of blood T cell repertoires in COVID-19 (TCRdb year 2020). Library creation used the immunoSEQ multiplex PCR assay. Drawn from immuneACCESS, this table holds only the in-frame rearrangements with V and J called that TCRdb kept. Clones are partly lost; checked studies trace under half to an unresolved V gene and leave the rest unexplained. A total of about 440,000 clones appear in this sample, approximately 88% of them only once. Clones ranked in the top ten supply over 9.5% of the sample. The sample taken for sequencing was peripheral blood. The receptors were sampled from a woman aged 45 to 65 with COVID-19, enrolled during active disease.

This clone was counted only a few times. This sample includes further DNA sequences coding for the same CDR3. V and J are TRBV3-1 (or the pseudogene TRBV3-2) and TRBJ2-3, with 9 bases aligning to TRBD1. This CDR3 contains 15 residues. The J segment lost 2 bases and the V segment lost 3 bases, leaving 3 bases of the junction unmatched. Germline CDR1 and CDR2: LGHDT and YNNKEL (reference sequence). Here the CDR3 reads CASSQGQGYTDTQYF. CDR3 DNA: TGTGCCAGCAGCCAGGGACAGGGTTACACAGATACGCAGTATTTT.

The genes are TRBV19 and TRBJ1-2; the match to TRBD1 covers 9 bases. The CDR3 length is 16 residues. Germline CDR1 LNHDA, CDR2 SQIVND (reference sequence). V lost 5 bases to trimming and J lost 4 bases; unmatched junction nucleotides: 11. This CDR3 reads CASSPTDRGLGYGYTF. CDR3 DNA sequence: TGTGCCAGTAGTCCCACGGACAGGGGACTAGGCTATGGCTACACCTTC.

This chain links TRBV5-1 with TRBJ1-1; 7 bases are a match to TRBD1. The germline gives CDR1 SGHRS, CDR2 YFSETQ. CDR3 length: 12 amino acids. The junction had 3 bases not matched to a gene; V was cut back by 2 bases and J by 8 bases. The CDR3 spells CASSFTGDEAFF. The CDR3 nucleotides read TGCGCCAGCAGCTTCACAGGGGACGAAGCTTTCTTT.

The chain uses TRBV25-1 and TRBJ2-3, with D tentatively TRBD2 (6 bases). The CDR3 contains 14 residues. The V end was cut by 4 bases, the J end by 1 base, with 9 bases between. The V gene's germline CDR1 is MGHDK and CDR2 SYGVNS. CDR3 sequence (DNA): TGTGCCAGCAGTGTCAGGGAGGGCACAGATACGCAGTATTTT. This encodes CASSVREGTDTQYF.

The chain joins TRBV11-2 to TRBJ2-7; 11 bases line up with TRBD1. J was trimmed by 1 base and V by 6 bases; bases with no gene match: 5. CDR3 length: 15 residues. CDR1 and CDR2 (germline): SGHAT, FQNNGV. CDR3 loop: CASRGGQGDSYEQYF. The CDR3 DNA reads TGTGCCAGCAGGGGGGGACAGGGGGATTCCTACGAGCAGTACTTC.

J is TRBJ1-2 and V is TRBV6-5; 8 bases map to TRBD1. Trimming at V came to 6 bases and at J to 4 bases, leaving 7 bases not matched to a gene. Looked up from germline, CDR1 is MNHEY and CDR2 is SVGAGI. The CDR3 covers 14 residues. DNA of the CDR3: TGTGCCAGCAGCCCAGGGGGCGAGGGCTATGGCTACACCTTC. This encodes CASSPGGEGYGYTF.

CDR3 loop: CASSQDVRTEAFF. Written as DNA, the CDR3 is TGTGCCAGCAGCCAAGATGTCAGAACTGAAGCTTTCTTT. This chain links TRBV3-1 (or the pseudogene TRBV3-2) with TRBJ1-1; D gene unclear. V was shortened by 0 bases and J by 5 bases, with 7 bases between the two germline ends. The CDR3 spans 13 residues. Germline loops: CDR1 LGHDT, CDR2 YNNKEL (reference sequence).

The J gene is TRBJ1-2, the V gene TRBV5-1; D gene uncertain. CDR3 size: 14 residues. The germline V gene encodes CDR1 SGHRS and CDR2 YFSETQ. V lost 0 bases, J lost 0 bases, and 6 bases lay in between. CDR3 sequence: CASSLGLPNYGYTF. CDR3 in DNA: TGCGCCAGCAGCTTGGGTCTTCCTAACTATGGCTACACCTTC.

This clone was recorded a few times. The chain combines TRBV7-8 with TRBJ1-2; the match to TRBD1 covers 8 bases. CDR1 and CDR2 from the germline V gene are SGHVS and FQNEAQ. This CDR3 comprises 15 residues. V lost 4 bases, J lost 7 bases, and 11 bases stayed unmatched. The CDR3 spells CASSSPWDRTAGYTF. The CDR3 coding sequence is TGTGCCAGCAGCTCCCCATGGGACAGGACTGCTGGCTACACCTTC.

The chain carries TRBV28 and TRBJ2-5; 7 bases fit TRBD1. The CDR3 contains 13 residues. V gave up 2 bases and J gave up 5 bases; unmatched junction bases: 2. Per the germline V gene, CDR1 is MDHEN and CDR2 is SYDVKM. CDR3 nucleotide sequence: TGTGCCAGCAGTTTAAGGGGGCGGGAGACCCAGTACTTC. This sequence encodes CASSLRGRETQYF.

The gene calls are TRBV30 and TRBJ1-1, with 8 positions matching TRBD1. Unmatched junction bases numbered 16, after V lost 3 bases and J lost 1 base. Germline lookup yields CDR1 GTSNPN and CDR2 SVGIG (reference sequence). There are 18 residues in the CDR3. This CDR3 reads CAWRTLRTGPQTNTEAFF. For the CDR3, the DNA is TGTGCCTGGAGGACCCTAAGGACAGGGCCACAAACGAACACTGAAGCTTTCTTT. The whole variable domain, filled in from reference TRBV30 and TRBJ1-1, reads SQTIHQWPATLVQPVGSPLSLECTVEGTSNPNLYWYRQAAGRGLQLLFYSVGIGQISSEVPQNLSASRPQDRQFILSSKKLLLSDSGFYLCAWRTLRTGPQTNTEAFFGQGTRLTVV.

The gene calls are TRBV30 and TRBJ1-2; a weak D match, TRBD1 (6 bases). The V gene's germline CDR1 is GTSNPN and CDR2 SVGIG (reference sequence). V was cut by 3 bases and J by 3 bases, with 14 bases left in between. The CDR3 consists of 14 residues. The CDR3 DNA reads TGTGCCTGGAGCCCGGACAGTGGAGACTATGGCTACACCTTC. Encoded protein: CAWSPDSGDYGYTF.

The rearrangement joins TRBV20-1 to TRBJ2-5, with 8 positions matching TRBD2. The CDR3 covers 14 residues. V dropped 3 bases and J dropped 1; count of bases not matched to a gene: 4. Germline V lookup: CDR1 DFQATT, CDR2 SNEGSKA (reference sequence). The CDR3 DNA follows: TGCAGTGCTAGTCCAGCGGGGGCCCAAGAGACCCAGTACTTC. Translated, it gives CSASPAGAQETQYF.

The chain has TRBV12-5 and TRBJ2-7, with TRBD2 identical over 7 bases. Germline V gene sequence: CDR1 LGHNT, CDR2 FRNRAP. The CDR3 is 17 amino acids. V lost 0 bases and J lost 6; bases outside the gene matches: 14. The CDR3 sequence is CASGLVLIGGGLSEQYF. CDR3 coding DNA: TGTGCTAGTGGTTTGGTACTGATTGGGGGGGGTTTGAGCGAGCAGTACTTC. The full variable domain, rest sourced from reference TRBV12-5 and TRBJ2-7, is DARVTQTPRHKVTEMGQEVTMRCQPILGHNTVFWYRQTMMQGLELLAYFRNRAPLDDSGMPKDRFSAEMPDATLATLKIQPSEPRDSAVYFCASGLVLIGGGLSEQYFGPGTRLTVT.

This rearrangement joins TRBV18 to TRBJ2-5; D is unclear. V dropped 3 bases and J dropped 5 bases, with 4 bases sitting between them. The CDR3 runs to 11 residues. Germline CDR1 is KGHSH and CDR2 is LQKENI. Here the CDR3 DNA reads TGTGCCAGCTCACCCGAGGAGACCCAGTACTTC. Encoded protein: CASSPEETQYF.

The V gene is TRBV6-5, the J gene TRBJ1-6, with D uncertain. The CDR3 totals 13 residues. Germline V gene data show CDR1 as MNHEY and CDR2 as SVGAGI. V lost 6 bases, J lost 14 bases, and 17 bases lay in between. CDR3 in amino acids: CASSLPHGSSLHF. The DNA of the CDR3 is TGTGCCAGCAGCCTGCCCCACGGGTCATCCCTCCACTTT.

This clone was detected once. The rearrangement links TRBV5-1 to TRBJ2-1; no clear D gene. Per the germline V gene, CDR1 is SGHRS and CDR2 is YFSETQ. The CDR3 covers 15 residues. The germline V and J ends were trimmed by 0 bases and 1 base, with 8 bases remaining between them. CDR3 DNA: TGCGCCAGCAGCTTGGGTTCAGGTTCCTACAATGAGCAGTTCTTC. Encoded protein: CASSLGSGSYNEQFF.